Given below is one T cell receptor beta chain in context. Building the TCR beta libraries relied on iRepertoire HTBI primers, and CDR3 regions underwent Arm-PCR. TCRdb fed the multiplex PCR reads into MiXCR, producing one record per CDR3 protein. In the table there are about 560,000 distinct CDR3 sequences, roughly a sixth of which are singletons. The entry originates in a study of regulatory T cells in long-lasting Graves disease. This sample's time point: newly diagnosed GD, antithyroid drugs for less than 3 months. After RNA was extracted from PBMCs, the TCR library was made from it. Germline V lookup: CDR1 LGHDT, CDR2 YNNKEL (reference sequence). The CDR3 has 15 residues. V trimming: 0 bases; J trimming: 4 bases; junction bases outside the gene matches: 5. This sample was shared with a second study, whose subject was T cells in Graves' hyperthyroidism and ophthalmopathy.

This TCR was sampled from a man aged 18 to 35 with Graves disease. The specimen comprised peripheral blood mononuclear cells (PBMCs), sampled at new diagnosis, from a patient treated with antithyroid drugs. The chain recombines TRBV3-1 with TRBJ1-1; TRBD1 matches 7 bases. For the CDR3, the DNA is TGTGCCAGCAGCCAAGAAAGGGGGCTTGGCACTGAAGCTTTCTTT. Its translation: CASSQERGLGTEAFF. The whole variable domain, remainder taken from reference TRBV3-1 and TRBJ1-1, is DTAVSQTPKYLVTQMGNDKSIKCEQNLGHDTMYWYKQDSKKFLKIMFSYNNKELIINETVPNRFSPKSPDKAHLNLHINSLELGDSAVYFCASSQERGLGTEAFFGQGTRLTVV.